Presented here are 31 T cell receptor beta chains from one specimen sequenced in a study of shared clonotypes between healthy human individuals. The data were produced by immunoSEQ multiplex PCR, yet TCRdb's version contains in-frame clones alone and is incomplete. Of around 510,000 clones in the sample, 90% to 97% were seen once. Sequencing input: naive CD4+ T cells sorted from blood. Subset defined: CD45RA+ positively selected. These receptor sequences come from a woman in her twenties or thirties in good health.

In its sample, this clone was seen once. This chain connects TRBV5-1 to TRBJ2-7; TRBD1 matches at 9 bases. Germline lookup yields CDR1 SGHRS and CDR2 YFSETQ. This CDR3 contains 15 residues. Trimming took 4 bases from V and 2 from J; bases not matched to a gene: 7. CDR3 bases: TGCGCCAGCAGCGACCGGGACAGGGACCCCTACGAGCAGTACTTC. It is translated as CASSDRDRDPYEQYF.

This chain's CDR3 is CSVVDSDGLYEQYF. The DNA for the CDR3 is TGCAGCGTCGTCGATTCGGACGGCCTCTACGAGCAGTACTTC. This chain joins TRBV29-1 and TRBJ2-5; D not resolved. The J call may be incorrect, as the DNA end agrees better with TRBJ2-7. Germline CDR1 is SQVTM and CDR2 is ANQGSEA. The CDR3 is 14 residues long.

This chain connects TRBV13 to TRBJ2-7; TRBD2 is a possible D gene (6 bases). The CDR3 totals 16 residues. V was clipped by 2 bases and J by 0 bases, with 14 bases between them. Germline lookup yields CDR1 PRHDT and CDR2 FYEKMQ (reference sequence). The CDR3, as DNA: TGTGCCAGCAGCTTAATAGGCGGGACGGACTCCTACGAGCAGTACTTC. Protein: CASSLIGGTDSYEQYF.

CDR3 sequence: CASSLLSLSSYNEQFF. CDR3 nucleotide sequence: TGTGCCAGCAGCTTATTGAGCTTGAGCTCCTACAATGAGCAGTTCTTC. J is TRBJ2-1 and V is TRBV7-9; D not resolved. Per germline, CDR1 SEHNR and CDR2 FQNEAQ (reference sequence). The CDR3 totals 16 residues. Trimming cost V 2 bases and J 0 bases, with 11 bases left between them.

The chain couples TRBV19 to TRBJ2-5, with unresolved D. Trimming cost V 0 bases and J 5 bases, with 10 bases left between them. The CDR3 is made up of 14 amino acids. CDR1 is LNHDA and CDR2 is SQIVND in the germline V gene (reference sequence). In nucleotides, the CDR3 is TGTGCCAGTAGTATAGATTGGGTGGAGGAGACCCAGTACTTC. Translated, it gives CASSIDWVEETQYF.

The chain is built from TRBV28 and TRBJ1-1; TRBD1 matches 8 bases. This CDR3 has 14 amino acids. The trim removed 4 bases at V and 6 bases at J, leaving 7 bases unmatched. From germline, CDR1 is MDHEN and CDR2 SYDVKM. CDR3: CASSSGGGLAEAFF. CDR3 in DNA: TGTGCCAGCAGTTCAGGGGGCGGGTTGGCTGAAGCTTTCTTT.

The genes are TRBV7-9 and TRBJ1-3, with a tentative D call TRBD1 (5 bases). Germline V gene sequence: CDR1 SEHNR, CDR2 FQNEAQ (reference sequence). The length of the CDR3 is 16 residues. V dropped 5 bases and J dropped 0 bases, with 14 bases sitting between them. The CDR3 loop is CASSALQVISGNTIYF. As DNA, the CDR3 is TGTGCCAGCAGCGCACTACAGGTTATCTCTGGAAACACCATATATTTT.

DNA of the CDR3: TGTGCCAGCAGTTTGTCTGGGACAGGGGGATGGTACGAGCAGTACTTC. It translates to CASSLSGTGGWYEQYF. The chain couples TRBV28 to TRBJ2-7; 11 bases are a match to TRBD1. Germline CDR1 reads MDHEN; CDR2 reads SYDVKM. The CDR3 covers 16 residues. The J segment lost 4 bases and the V segment lost 3 bases, leaving 8 bases of the junction unmatched.

In its sample, this clone was seen once. The chain links TRBV19 to TRBJ2-7, with 10 positions matching TRBD2. V lost 3 bases to trimming and J lost 5 bases; unmatched junction nucleotides: 10. Germline loops: CDR1 LNHDA, CDR2 SQIVND (reference sequence). There are 16 residues in the CDR3. As DNA, the CDR3 is TGTGCCAGTAGTATCTTTTCTAGCGGGAGTTTCAACGAGCAGTACTTC. Protein product: CASSIFSSGSFNEQYF.

The gene calls are TRBV28 and TRBJ2-3; D might be TRBD1 (5 bases). In germline, CDR1 is MDHEN, CDR2 SYDVKM. Trimming removed 6 bases from V and 5 bases from J, with 24 bases in between. The CDR3 runs to 17 residues. The CDR3 DNA follows: TGTGCCAGCAGCCCCCCCGCCCCCCAGGGTTCAGGAGATACGCAGTATTTT. This gives the protein CASSPPAPQGSGDTQYF.

The CDR3 DNA reads TGTGCCAGCAGTGAGGGGATATACGAGCAGTACTTC. This sequence encodes CASSEGIYEQYF. The V gene is TRBV14, the J gene TRBJ2-7; D could derive from TRBD1 or TRBD2 (5 bases each). The CDR3 runs to 12 residues. The germline V gene has CDR1 SGHDN and CDR2 FVKESK. Deletions cut 6 bases from V and 4 bases from J, with 10 bases between.

As concerns this clone: One end of the junction varies from germline; a read error may be responsible. The rearrangement joins TRBV6-1 to TRBJ2-1; a weak D match, TRBD2 (6 bases). Germline-derived CDR1 and CDR2 are MNHNS and SASEGT. The CDR3 runs to 16 residues. The CDR3 loop reads CAISESAGSPYNEQFF. DNA of the CDR3: TGTGCCATCAGTGAGTCCGCCGGGAGCCCCTACAATGAGCAGTTCTTC.

The chain employs TRBV19 and TRBJ1-5; 8 bases are shared with TRBD1. The CDR3 is 14 amino acids. Germline lookup yields CDR1 LNHDA and CDR2 SQIVND (reference sequence). The junction had 4 bases not matched to a gene; V was cut back by 8 bases and J by 1 base. CDR3 coding DNA: TGTGCCAGTTCCAGGGGGCGAAGCAATCAGCCCCAGCATTTT. Its protein is CASSRGRSNQPQHF.

J is TRBJ2-1 and V is TRBV2; tentatively, D is TRBD1 or TRBD2 (5 bases each). Germline CDR1 and CDR2: SNHLY and FYNNEI. V was cut by 4 bases and J by 0 bases, with 10 bases left in between. There are 15 residues in the CDR3. In DNA, the CDR3 is TGTGCCAGCAGTGGGGACCTCAGCTCCTACAATGAGCAGTTCTTC. Amino acids: CASSGDLSSYNEQFF.

The rearrangement joins TRBV19 to TRBJ2-2; D gene ambiguous. This CDR3 has 18 residues. Germline lookup yields CDR1 LNHDA and CDR2 SQIVND (reference sequence). Deletions cut 3 bases from V and 0 bases from J, with 17 bases between. The CDR3 nucleotides read TGTGCCAGTAGTATGGGTAGACTCAAACCTACGAACACCGGGGAGCTGTTTTTT. Translated, it gives CASSMGRLKPTNTGELFF.

The rearrangement links TRBV6-1 to TRBJ1-2, with D possibly matching TRBD1 (5 bases). This CDR3 has 15 amino acids. Germline V gene lookup returns CDR1 MNHNS and CDR2 SASEGT. Between the trimmed V and J ends, which lost 2 bases and 8 bases, there was a span of 18 bases. The CDR3 DNA follows: TGTGCCAGCAGTGAATCCGTGAGGGCAGGGAACGGCTACACCTTC. Protein: CASSESVRAGNGYTF.

This chain connects TRBV7-6 to TRBJ2-7; 7 bases fit TRBD2. Trimming cost V 1 base and J 5 bases; bases outside gene matches: 5. The CDR3 runs to 14 residues. CDR1 is SGHVS, CDR2 FNYEAQ, per germline. CDR3 in amino acids: CASSLEGGIDEQYF. In DNA, the CDR3 is TGTGCCAGCAGCTTAGAGGGAGGGATCGACGAGCAGTACTTC. Full variable domain (rest looked up from reference TRBV7-6 and TRBJ2-7): GAGVSQSPRYKVTKRGQDVALRCDPISGHVSLYWYRQALGQGPEFLTYFNYEAQQDKSGLPNDRFSAERPEGSISTLTIQRTEQRDSAMYRCASSLEGGIDEQYFGPGTRLTVT.

The rearrangement links TRBV18 to TRBJ2-5; D remains ambiguous. Germline V gives CDR1 KGHSH, CDR2 LQKENI. The CDR3 consists of 13 residues. Trimming pared 1 base from V and 10 bases from J, leaving 13 bases between. In DNA form, the CDR3 reads TGTGCCAGCTCACCACAGGACGCCTTTGGCCAGTACTTC. This encodes CASSPQDAFGQYF.

The CDR3 coding sequence is TGTGCCAGCAGCTTAGATCTAGCGGGGGTCCGTGGGCAGTTCTTC. Its protein product is CASSLDLAGVRGQFF. The chain uses TRBV7-3 and TRBJ2-1; TRBD2 matches 10 bases. The CDR3 totals 15 residues. Germline assignment: CDR1 SGHTA and CDR2 FQGTGA. J was trimmed by 12 bases and V by 2 bases; bases with no gene match: 10. Supplemented by reference TRBV7-3 and TRBJ2-1, the full variable domain reads GAGVSQTPSNKVTEKGKYVELRCDPISGHTALYWYRQSLGQGPEFLIYFQGTGAADDSGLPNDRFFAVRPEGSVSTLKIQRTERGDSAVYLCASSLDLAGVRGQFFGPGTRLTVL.

The chain has TRBV9 and TRBJ1-2; TRBD1 matches 9 bases. CDR3 size: 16 residues. Looked up from germline, CDR1 is SGDLS and CDR2 is YYNGEE. After removal of 1 base from V and 4 bases from J, the junction contained 8 bases not matched to a gene. CDR3 sequence: CASSVTGTGFGYGYTF. In DNA form, the CDR3 reads TGTGCCAGCAGCGTAACCGGGACAGGGTTTGGCTATGGCTACACCTTC. The whole variable domain, remainder taken from reference TRBV9 and TRBJ1-2, is DSGVTQTPKHLITATGQRVTLRCSPRSGDLSVYWYQQSLDQGLQFLIQYYNGEERAKGNILERFSAQQFPDLHSELNLSSLELGDSALYFCASSVTGTGFGYGYTFGSGTRLTVV.

The chain couples TRBV27 to TRBJ1-5, with D unclear. Germline CDR1 MNHEY, CDR2 SMNVEV (reference sequence). V lost 6 bases to trimming and J lost 5 bases, with 14 bases between them. CDR3 length equals 14 residues. CDR3: CASRKPGPDQPQHF. CDR3 in DNA: TGTGCCAGCAGAAAACCCGGGCCGGATCAGCCCCAGCATTTT.

Concerning this clone: Within the sample, other DNA sequences also encode this same CDR3. V and J are TRBV11-2 and TRBJ2-7, with 10 bases matching TRBD2. The CDR3 is made up of 15 amino acids. V trimming: 1 base; J trimming: 4 bases; junction bases outside the gene matches: 4. Per the germline V gene, CDR1 is SGHAT and CDR2 is FQNNGV. This chain's CDR3 is CASSLGLAGVYEQYF. CDR3 nucleotide sequence: TGTGCCAGCAGCTTAGGTCTAGCGGGAGTGTACGAGCAGTACTTC.

V usage is TRBV28 and J usage is TRBJ1-5; no clear D gene. CDR1 MDHEN and CDR2 SYDVKM come from the germline V gene. This CDR3 region has 13 residues. With 5 bases removed from V and 6 bases from J, the gap between germline ends came to 11 bases. The CDR3 DNA reads TGTGCCAGCAGTCTGCCGGTCAGTCAGCCCCAGCATTTT. Translation: CASSLPVSQPQHF.

V is TRBV5-1 and J is TRBJ2-7; D perhaps matches TRBD2 (5 bases). Germline CDR1 SGHRS, CDR2 YFSETQ. The CDR3 loop spans 14 amino acids. With 0 bases removed from V and 2 bases from J, the gap between germline ends came to 9 bases. The CDR3, as DNA: TGCGCCAGCAGCTTGGGGGCGGGCCCCTACGAGCAGTACTTC. It specifies CASSLGAGPYEQYF.

This chain connects TRBV4-2 to TRBJ1-2, with D possibly matching TRBD1 (6 bases). V lost 5 bases, J lost 0 bases, and 13 bases lay in between. The germline V gene encodes CDR1 LGHNA and CDR2 YNFKEQ. The CDR3 contains 15 residues. The CDR3 nucleotides are TGTGCCAGCAGCGTCGGGACATCAGCTAACTATGGCTACACCTTC. Translation gives CASSVGTSANYGYTF.

This rearrangement joins TRBV29-1 to TRBJ2-5; 10 nucleotides align to TRBD1. The DNA end is more similar to TRBJ2-7, so the J call may be wrong. Germline V gives CDR1 SQVTM, CDR2 ANQGSEA. The CDR3 runs 13 residues. CDR3 in amino acids: CSVERQGANEQYF. DNA of the CDR3: TGCAGCGTTGAGAGACAGGGGGCCAACGAGCAGTACTTC.

The CDR3, as DNA: TGTGCCAGCAGTCCCAGCTCCTACGAGCAGTACTTC. Translation: CASSPSSYEQYF. The V call is TRBV28, the J call TRBJ2-7; unclear D gene. Germline loops: CDR1 MDHEN, CDR2 SYDVKM. Deletions cut 5 bases from V and 0 bases from J, with 5 bases between. There are 12 residues in the CDR3.

The J gene is TRBJ1-3, the V gene TRBV19; D is unclear. CDR3 length: 15 amino acids. The V gene's germline CDR1 is LNHDA and CDR2 SQIVND (reference sequence). Between the trimmed V and J ends, which lost 5 bases and 0 bases, there was a span of 11 bases. For the CDR3, the DNA is TGTGCCAGTAGTCCCGGAGGCCTCTCTGGAAACACCATATATTTT. Translation: CASSPGGLSGNTIYF.

This clone was seen once. The J gene is TRBJ2-7, the V gene TRBV29-1; 9 nucleotides agree with TRBD2. V shed 4 bases, J shed 3 bases, and the junction held 13 bases outside the gene matches. Germline V gives CDR1 SQVTM, CDR2 ANQGSEA. The CDR3 covers 16 residues. The DNA of the CDR3 is TGCAGCGTTGTGCTCGCGGGAGGGGGTCACTACTACGAGCAGTACTTC. Translated: CSVVLAGGGHYYEQYF.

In regard to this clone: This sample includes further DNA sequences coding for the same CDR3. The chain joins TRBV5-1 to TRBJ2-7; D is perhaps TRBD2 (5 bases). V was cut by 0 bases and J by 0 bases, with 7 bases left in between. This CDR3 region has 14 residues. From germline, CDR1 is SGHRS and CDR2 YFSETQ. CDR3 protein: CASSLDGSSYEQYF. DNA of the CDR3: TGCGCCAGCAGCTTGGATGGGAGCTCCTACGAGCAGTACTTC.

This clone was counted a few times. The chain recombines TRBV2 with TRBJ1-1; D remains ambiguous. V was pared by 4 bases and J by 0 bases, with 9 bases between. Per the germline V gene, CDR1 is SNHLY and CDR2 is FYNNEI. This CDR3 region has 14 residues. As DNA, the CDR3 is TGTGCCAGCAGTGCACTGGTCATGAACACTGAAGCTTTCTTT. Its protein is CASSALVMNTEAFF.